This T cell receptor (beta chain) was documented in a study of cytomegalovirus exposure and HLA in healthy donors. Findings of the study overall: Another analysis was done later, and it associated fewer than 20,000 TCR beta sequences with HLA alleles at 0.05 false discovery rate. Accounts indicate the classifier identified cytomegalovirus status with strong specificity and sensitivity. Per a prior analysis, the majority of TCR beta V segments were productive roughly 87% or roughly 30% of the time. An assumption of roughly uniform sequencing depth across donors underlay the presence/absence analyses.

The PCR used 60 Vbeta and 13 Jbeta primers. Profiling relied on immunoSEQ multiplex PCR, and the TCRdb table lists in-frame clones only, not all of them. The data show around 70,000 clones, roughly 77% seen once. This clone was seen a handful of times. What it binds is not known. Specimen: PBMCs. The source of this sequence is a human donor in good health.

The CDR3 loop reads CASSRGLTEQFF. The CDR3 DNA is TGTGCCAGCAGCAGGGGACTGACGGAGCAGTTCTTC. The V call is TRBV7-9, the J call TRBJ2-1; D is perhaps TRBD2 (6 bases). The V gene's germline CDR1 is SEHNR and CDR2 FQNEAQ (reference sequence). The CDR3 is 12 residues long. Trimming shortened V by 5 bases and J by 10 bases, and 12 bases separated the two germline ends.